Sequencing of this TCR beta chain was carried out in a study of T-cell reconstitution after alpha-beta-depleted transplantation in children. This clonotype was seen a few times. This CDR3 is 14 amino acids long. Trimming took 5 bases from V and 5 from J; bases not matched to a gene: 8. Germline CDR1 reads SEHNR; CDR2 reads FQNEAQ (reference sequence). This sample's TCRbeta library carried unique molecular identifier barcodes. In TCRdb, the PCR reads were re-called with MiXCR into one record per CDR3 protein. Among under 350,000 distinct CDR3 sequences listed, 9.9% were seen once. Sequenced material: PBMCs from the stem cell graft donor, taken from the stem cell graft. This clonotype was obtained from a human donor who donated a stem cell graft to a child with SCID. The chain uses TRBV7-9 and TRBJ2-7, with 8 positions matching TRBD1. The CDR3 DNA follows: TGTGCCAGCAGCCCTAGGACAGGGATAAACGAGCAGTACTTC. It yields the protein CASSPRTGINEQYF. The whole variable domain, remainder taken from reference TRBV7-9 and TRBJ2-7, is DTGVSQNPRHKITKRGQNVTFRCDPISEHNRLYWYRQTLGQGPEFLTYFQNEAQLEKSRLLSDRFSAERPKGSFSTLEIQRTEQGDSAMYLCASSPRTGINEQYFGPGTRLTVT.